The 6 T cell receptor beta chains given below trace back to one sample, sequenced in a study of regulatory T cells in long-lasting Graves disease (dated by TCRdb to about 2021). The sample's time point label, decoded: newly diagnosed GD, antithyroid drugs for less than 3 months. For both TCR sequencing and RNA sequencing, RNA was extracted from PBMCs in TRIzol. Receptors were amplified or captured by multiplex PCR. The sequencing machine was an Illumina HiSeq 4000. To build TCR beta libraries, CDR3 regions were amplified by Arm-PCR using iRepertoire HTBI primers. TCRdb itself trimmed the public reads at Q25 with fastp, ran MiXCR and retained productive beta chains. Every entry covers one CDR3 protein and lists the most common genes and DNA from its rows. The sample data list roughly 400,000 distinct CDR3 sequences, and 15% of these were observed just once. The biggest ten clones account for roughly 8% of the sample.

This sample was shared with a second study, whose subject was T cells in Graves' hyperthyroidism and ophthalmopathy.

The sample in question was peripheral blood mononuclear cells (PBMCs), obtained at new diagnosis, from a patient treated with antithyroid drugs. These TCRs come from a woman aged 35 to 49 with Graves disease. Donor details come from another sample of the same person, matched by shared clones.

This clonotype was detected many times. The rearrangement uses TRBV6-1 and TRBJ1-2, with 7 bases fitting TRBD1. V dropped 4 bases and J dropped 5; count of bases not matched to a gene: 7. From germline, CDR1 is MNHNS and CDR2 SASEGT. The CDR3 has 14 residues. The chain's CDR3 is CASSAWDRPYGYTF. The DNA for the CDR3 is TGTGCCAGCAGTGCCTGGGACAGACCGTATGGCTACACCTTC.

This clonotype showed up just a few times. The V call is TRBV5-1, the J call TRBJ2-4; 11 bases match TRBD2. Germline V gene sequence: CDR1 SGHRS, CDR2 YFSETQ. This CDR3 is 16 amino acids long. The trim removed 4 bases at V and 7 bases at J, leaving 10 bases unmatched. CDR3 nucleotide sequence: TGCGCCAGCAGCAGGGAACTAGCGGGAGAAAAGAACATTCAGTACTTC. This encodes CASSRELAGEKNIQYF.

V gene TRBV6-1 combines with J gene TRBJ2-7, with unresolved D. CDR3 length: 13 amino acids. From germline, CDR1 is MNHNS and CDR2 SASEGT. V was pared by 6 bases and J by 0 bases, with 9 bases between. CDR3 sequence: CASRIANSYEQYF. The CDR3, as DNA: TGTGCCAGCAGGATAGCCAACTCCTACGAGCAGTACTTC.

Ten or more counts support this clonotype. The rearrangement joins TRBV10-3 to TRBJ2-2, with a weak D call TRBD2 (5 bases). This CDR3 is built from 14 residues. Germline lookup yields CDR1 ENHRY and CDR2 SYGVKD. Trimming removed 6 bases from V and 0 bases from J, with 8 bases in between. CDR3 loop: CAIREGSNTGELFF. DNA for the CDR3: TGTGCCATCAGAGAGGGTTCGAACACCGGGGAGCTGTTTTTT.

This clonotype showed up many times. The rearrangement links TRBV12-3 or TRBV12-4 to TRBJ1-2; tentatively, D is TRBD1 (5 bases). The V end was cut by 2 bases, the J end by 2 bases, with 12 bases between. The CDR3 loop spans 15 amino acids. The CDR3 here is CASSLYRGANYGYTF. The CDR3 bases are TGTGCCAGCAGTTTATACCGCGGGGCCAACTATGGCTACACCTTC.

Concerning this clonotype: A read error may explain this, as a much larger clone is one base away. The DNA for the CDR3 is TGCAGTGCTAGAGGCACTAGCGGGAGTGCCTACGAGCAGTACTTC. The encoded protein is CSARGTSGSAYEQYF. J is TRBJ2-7 and V is TRBV20-1, with TRBD2 identical over 11 bases. Trimming took 1 base from V and 2 from J; bases not matched to a gene: 4. Germline lookup yields CDR1 DFQATT and CDR2 SNEGSKA (reference sequence). The CDR3 loop spans 15 amino acids.